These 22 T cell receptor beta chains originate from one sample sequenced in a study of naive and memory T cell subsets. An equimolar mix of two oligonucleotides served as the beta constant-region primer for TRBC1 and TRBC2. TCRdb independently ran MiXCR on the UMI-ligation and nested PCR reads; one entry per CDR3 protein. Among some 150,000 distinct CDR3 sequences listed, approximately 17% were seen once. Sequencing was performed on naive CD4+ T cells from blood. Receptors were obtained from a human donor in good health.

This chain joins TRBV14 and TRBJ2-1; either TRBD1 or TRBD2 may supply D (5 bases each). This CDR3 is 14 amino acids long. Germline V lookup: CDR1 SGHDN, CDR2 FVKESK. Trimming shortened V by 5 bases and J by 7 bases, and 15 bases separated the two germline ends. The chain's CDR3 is CASSYEGRRNEQFF. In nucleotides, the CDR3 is TGTGCCAGCAGCTATGAGGGACGCAGGAATGAGCAGTTCTTC.

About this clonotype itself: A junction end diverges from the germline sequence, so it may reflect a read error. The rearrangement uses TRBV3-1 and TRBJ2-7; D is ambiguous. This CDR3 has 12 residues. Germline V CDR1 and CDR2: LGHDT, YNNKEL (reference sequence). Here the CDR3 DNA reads TGTGTCAGCAGCCAAGCCCCCTACGAGCAGTACTTC. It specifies CVSSQAPYEQYF.

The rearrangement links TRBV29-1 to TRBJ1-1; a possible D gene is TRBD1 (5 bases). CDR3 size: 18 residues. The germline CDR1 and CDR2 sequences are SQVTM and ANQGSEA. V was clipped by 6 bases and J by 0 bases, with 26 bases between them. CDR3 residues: CSVTLLGPMSRMNTEAFF. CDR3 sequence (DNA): TGCAGCGTAACCCTCCTGGGGCCAATGAGCCGAATGAACACTGAAGCTTTCTTT.

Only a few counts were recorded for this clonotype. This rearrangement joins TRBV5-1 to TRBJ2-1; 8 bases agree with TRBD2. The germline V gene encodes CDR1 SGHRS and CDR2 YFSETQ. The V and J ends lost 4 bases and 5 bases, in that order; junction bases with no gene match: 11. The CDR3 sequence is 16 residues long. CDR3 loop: CASSPGGLAGDNEQFF. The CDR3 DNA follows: TGCGCCAGCAGCCCGGGGGGGCTAGCGGGCGACAATGAGCAGTTCTTC.

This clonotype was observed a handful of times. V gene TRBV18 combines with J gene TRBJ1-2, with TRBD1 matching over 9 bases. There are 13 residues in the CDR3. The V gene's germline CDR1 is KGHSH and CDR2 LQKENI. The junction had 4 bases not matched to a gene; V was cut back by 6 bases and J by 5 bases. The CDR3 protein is CASSRGQGYGYTF. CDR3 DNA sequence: TGTGCCAGCTCCCGCGGACAGGGGTATGGCTACACCTTC.

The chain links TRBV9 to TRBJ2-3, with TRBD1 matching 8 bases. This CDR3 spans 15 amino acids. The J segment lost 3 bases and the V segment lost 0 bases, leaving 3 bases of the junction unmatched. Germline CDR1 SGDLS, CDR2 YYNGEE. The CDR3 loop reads CASSVGQGATDTQYF. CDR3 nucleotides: TGTGCCAGCAGCGTAGGTCAGGGGGCGACAGATACGCAGTATTTT.

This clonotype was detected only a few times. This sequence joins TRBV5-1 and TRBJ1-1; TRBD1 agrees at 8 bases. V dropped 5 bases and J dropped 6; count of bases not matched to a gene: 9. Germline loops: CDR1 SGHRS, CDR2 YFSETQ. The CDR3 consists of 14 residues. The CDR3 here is CASRTGQGIAEAFF. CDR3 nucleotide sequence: TGCGCCAGCAGAACAGGACAGGGTATAGCTGAAGCTTTCTTT.

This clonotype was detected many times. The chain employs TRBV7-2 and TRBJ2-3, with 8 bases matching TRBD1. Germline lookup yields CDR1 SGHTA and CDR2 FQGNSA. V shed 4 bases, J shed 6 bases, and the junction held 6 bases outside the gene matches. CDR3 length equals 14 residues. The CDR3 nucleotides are TGTGCCAGCAGCTCGAGACAGGGGAGGGATACGCAGTATTTT. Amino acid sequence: CASSSRQGRDTQYF.

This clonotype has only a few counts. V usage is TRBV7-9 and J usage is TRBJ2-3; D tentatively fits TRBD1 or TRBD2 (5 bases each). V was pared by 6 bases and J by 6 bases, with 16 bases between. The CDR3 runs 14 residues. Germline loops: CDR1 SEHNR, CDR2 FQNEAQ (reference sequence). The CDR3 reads CASSSRDLSDTQYF. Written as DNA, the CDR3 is TGTGCCAGCAGTTCCAGGGACCTTTCGGATACGCAGTATTTT.

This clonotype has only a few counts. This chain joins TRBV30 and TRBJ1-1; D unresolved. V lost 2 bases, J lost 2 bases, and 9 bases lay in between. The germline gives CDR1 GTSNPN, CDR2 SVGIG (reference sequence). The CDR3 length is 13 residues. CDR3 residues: CAWSSTLNTEAFF. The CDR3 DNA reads TGTGCCTGGAGTTCGACCCTCAACACTGAAGCTTTCTTT. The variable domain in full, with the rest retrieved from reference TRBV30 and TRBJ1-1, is SQTIHQWPATLVQPVGSPLSLECTVEGTSNPNLYWYRQAAGRGLQLLFYSVGIGQISSEVPQNLSASRPQDRQFILSSKKLLLSDSGFYLCAWSSTLNTEAFFGQGTRLTVV.

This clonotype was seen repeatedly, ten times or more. CDR3 DNA sequence: TGTGCCAGCAGCCAATATCCAGTTCAGCGGGTCCTCTACAATGAGCAGTTCTTC. It translates to CASSQYPVQRVLYNEQFF. The V call is TRBV5-6, the J call TRBJ2-1, with a weak D call TRBD2 (6 bases). Trimming shortened V by 4 bases and J by 3 bases, and 23 bases separated the two germline ends. The germline CDR1 and CDR2 sequences are SGHDT and YYEEEE. The CDR3 spans 18 residues.

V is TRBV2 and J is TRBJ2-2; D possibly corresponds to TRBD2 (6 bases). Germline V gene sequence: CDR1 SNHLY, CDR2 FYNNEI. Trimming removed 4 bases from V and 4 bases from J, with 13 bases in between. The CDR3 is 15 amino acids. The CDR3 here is CASSGAGGATGELFF. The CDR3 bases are TGTGCCAGCAGTGGGGCGGGCGGGGCCACCGGGGAGCTGTTTTTT.

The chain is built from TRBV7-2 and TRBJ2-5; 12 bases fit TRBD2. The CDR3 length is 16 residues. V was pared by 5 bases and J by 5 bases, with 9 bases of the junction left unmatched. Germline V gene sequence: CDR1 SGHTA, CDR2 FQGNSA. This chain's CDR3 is CASSPRLAGAGETQYF. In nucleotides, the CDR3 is TGTGCCAGCAGCCCCCGACTAGCGGGAGCCGGGGAGACCCAGTACTTC. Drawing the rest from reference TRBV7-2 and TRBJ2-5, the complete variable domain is GAGVSQSPSNKVTEKGKDVELRCDPISGHTALYWYRQSLGQGLEFLIYFQGNSAPDKSGLPSDRFSAERTGGSVSTLTIQRTQQEDSAVYLCASSPRLAGAGETQYFGPGTRLLVL.

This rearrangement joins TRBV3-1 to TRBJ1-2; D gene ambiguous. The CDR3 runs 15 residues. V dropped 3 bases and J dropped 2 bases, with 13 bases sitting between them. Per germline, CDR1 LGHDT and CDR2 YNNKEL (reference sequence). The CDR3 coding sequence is TGTGCCAGCAGCCAGTCAGGCCTAAGCAACTATGGCTACACCTTC. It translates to CASSQSGLSNYGYTF.

This chain's CDR3 is CASSFTEIDTGELFF. The CDR3 nucleotides read TGTGCCAGCAGCTTCACGGAGATCGACACCGGGGAGCTGTTTTTT. The chain uses TRBV11-2 and TRBJ2-2; D call uncertain. Germline lookup yields CDR1 SGHAT and CDR2 FQNNGV. This CDR3 comprises 15 residues. V lost 3 bases and J 3 bases, leaving 11 bases between the germline ends.

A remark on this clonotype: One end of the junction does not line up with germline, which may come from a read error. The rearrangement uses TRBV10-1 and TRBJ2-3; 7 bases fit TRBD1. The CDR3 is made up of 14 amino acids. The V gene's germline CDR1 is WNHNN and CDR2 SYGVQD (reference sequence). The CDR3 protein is CASSRRYGTETQYF. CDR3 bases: TGCGCCAGCTCGAGGCGATATGGGACAGAAACGCAGTATTTT.

The CDR3 loop is CAWKPSGINTGELFF. CDR3 in DNA: TGTGCCTGGAAGCCCAGCGGGATAAACACCGGGGAGCTGTTTTTT. The V and J genes are TRBV30 and TRBJ2-2, with 7 bases identical to TRBD2. This CDR3 has 15 amino acids. Germline trimming cut 4 bases from V and 2 bases from J; bases unmatched to any gene: 7. Germline-derived CDR1 and CDR2 are GTSNPN and SVGIG (reference sequence).

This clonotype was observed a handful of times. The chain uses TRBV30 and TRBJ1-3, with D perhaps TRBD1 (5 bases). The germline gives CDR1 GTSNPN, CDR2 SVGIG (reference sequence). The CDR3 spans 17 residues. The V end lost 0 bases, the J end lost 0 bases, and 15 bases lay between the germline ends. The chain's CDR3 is CAWSVPGGGGSGNTIYF. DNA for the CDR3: TGTGCCTGGAGTGTACCGGGAGGTGGGGGCTCTGGAAACACCATATATTTT.

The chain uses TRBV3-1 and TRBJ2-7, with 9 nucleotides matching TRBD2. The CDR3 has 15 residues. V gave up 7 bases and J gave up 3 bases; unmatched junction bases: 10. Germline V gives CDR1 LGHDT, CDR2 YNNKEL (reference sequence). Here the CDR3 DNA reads TGTGCCAGCAACCTCCTTAGCGGGAGAGGCTACGAGCAGTACTTC. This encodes CASNLLSGRGYEQYF.

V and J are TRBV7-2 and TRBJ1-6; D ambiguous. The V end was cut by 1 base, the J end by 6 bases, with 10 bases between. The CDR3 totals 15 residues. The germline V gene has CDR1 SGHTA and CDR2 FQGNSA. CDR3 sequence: CASSLGPCINSPLHF. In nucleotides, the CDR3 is TGTGCCAGCAGCTTAGGGCCCTGCATTAATTCACCCCTCCACTTT.

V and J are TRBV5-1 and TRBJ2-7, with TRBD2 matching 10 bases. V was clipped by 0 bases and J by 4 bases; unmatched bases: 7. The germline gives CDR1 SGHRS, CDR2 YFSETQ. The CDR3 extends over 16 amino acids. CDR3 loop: CASSLASSGRGYEQYF. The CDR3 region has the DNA TGCGCCAGCAGCTTGGCCTCTAGCGGGAGAGGGTACGAGCAGTACTTC.

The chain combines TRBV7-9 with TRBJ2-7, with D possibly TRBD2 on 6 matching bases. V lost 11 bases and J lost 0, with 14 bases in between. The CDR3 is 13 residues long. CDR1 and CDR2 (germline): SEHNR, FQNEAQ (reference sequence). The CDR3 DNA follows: TGTGCCTGCCACGGGGGTAGCTCCTACGAGCAGTACTTC. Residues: CACHGGSSYEQYF.